This note documents a single T cell receptor (beta chain) sequence. This sample is drawn from a study of identical twins. Template switching (which added a universal primer site) was used, and cDNA carried unique molecular identifiers. In TCRdb, the 5' RACE reads were re-called with MiXCR into one record per CDR3 protein. The sample includes about 530,000 distinct CDR3 sequences, roughly 15% of them seen just once. Germline V gene sequence: CDR1 SGHRS, CDR2 YFSETQ. Trimming left V 4 bases short and J 6 bases short, with 14 bases between. This CDR3 is 14 amino acids long. In addition, the sample was reused for a study of yellow fever vaccine responses in identical twins.

This TCR was recovered from a woman younger than 35 in good health. Sequencing was carried out using CD4+ T cells sorted from blood. V gene TRBV5-1 combines with J gene TRBJ2-1, with D perhaps TRBD2 (6 bases). The CDR3 is CASSLGGIANEQFF. The CDR3 nucleotides are TGCGCCAGCAGCCTCGGGGGAATAGCCAATGAGCAGTTCTTC.